This T cell receptor beta chain was identified during a study of blood T cells in healthy people across ages. Together with a sample-barcoded 5' primer, a J-beta primer mix was included in a second PCR lasting about 6 to 11 cycles. Every sample gave at least 2.5 million paired-end reads containing CDR3. TCRdb re-analysed the 5' RACE reads in MiXCR, keeping a single row per CDR3 protein. This table has 500,000 to 700,000 distinct CDR3 sequences, roughly 30% appearing once. This clonotype was seen a handful of times. Its target is unknown. Overall study findings and caveats: With age, beta diversity per million T cells declined roughly linearly, significantly by 30 to 40. It was held that diversity estimates obtained from one million T cells represented underestimates.

V was cut by 6 bases and J by 1 base, with 15 bases left in between. Germline V gene lookup returns CDR1 DFQATT and CDR2 SNEGSKA (reference sequence). This CDR3 has 14 residues. The rearrangement links TRBV20-1 to TRBJ1-1; TRBD1 might be the D (5 bases). The clonotype comes from a woman of 80 years or more in good health. Material for sequencing was blood. The CDR3 region is CSATPGETNTEAFF. The CDR3 nucleotides read TGCAGTGCCACCCCGGGGGAGACGAACACTGAAGCTTTCTTT.